A single sample gave rise to the 21 T cell receptor beta chains below, sequenced in a study of CD8+CD57+ T cells in acquired aplastic anemia. Both TCR beta VDJ combination and CDR3 sequence profiling were carried out. Genomic DNA was the template for this profiling. TCRdb re-derived calls from the reads in MiXCR, one entry per CDR3 protein. The sample shows roughly 160,000 distinct CDR3 sequences, 71% of them seen only once. An expansion of CD8+CD57+ cells by flow cytometry had been shown in patients chosen for sequencing. Sequencing was carried out using sorted CD4+, CD8+, or CD8+CD57+ T cells (not recorded which) from PBMCs. The source of these receptors is a human donor with aplastic anemia.

The CDR3 nucleotides are TGTGCCAGCAGAAGCAGGAGCGGAGGCTACACCTTC. This sequence encodes CASRSRSGGYTF. The chain employs TRBV6-4 and TRBJ1-2; D remains ambiguous. Looked up from germline, CDR1 is MRHNA and CDR2 is SNTAGT. The CDR3 sequence is 12 residues long. Trimming removed 6 bases from V and 8 bases from J, with 13 bases in between.

This chain joins TRBV7-2 and TRBJ2-7; maybe TRBD2 (6 bases). Trimming stripped 6 bases from V and 1 base from J, with 10 bases between. Germline lookup yields CDR1 SGHTA and CDR2 FQGNSA. This CDR3 is built from 13 residues. The CDR3: CASRTLASYEQYF. The CDR3 DNA follows: TGTGCCAGCAGGACCCTAGCGTCCTACGAGCAGTACTTC.

The chain couples TRBV10-2 to TRBJ1-2; TRBD1 is a possible D gene (5 bases). The CDR3 covers 15 residues. Between the trimmed V and J ends, which lost 6 bases and 5 bases, there was a span of 19 bases. CDR1 and CDR2 from the germline V gene are WSHSY and SAAADI. CDR3 loop: CASSQEGRQMYGYTF. The CDR3 nucleotides are TGCGCCAGCAGCCAAGAGGGCAGACAGATGTATGGCTACACCTTC.

V and J are TRBV5-1 and TRBJ2-7, with 12 bases lining up with TRBD1. Germline trimming cut 1 base from V and 6 bases from J; bases unmatched to any gene: 8. The CDR3 sequence is 16 residues long. Germline lookup yields CDR1 SGHRS and CDR2 YFSETQ. The DNA for the CDR3 is TGCGCCAGCAGCTTGTGGGGGACAGGGGGCCGGAGCGAGCAGTACTTC. This translates into CASSLWGTGGRSEQYF.

The chain carries TRBV20-1 and TRBJ2-1; D could derive from TRBD1 or TRBD2 (5 bases each). The CDR3 is made up of 15 amino acids. The germline V and J ends were trimmed by 0 bases and 2 bases, with 11 bases remaining between them. Germline V CDR1 and CDR2: DFQATT, SNEGSKA (reference sequence). CDR3 nucleotides: TGCAGTGCTAGAGATCTGGGACCCGCCTACAATGAGCAGTTCTTC. Protein product: CSARDLGPAYNEQFF.

The chain recombines TRBV10-3 with TRBJ2-5; TRBD2 matches at 12 bases. Per germline, CDR1 ENHRY and CDR2 SYGVKD. This CDR3 is 17 amino acids long. V lost 6 bases, J lost 5 bases, and 13 bases stayed unmatched. CDR3 residues: CAISQLAGGPQGETQYF. In DNA form, the CDR3 reads TGTGCCATCAGCCAGCTAGCGGGGGGGCCTCAGGGGGAGACCCAGTACTTC.

This clonotype was counted at least ten times. The chain links TRBV6-1 to TRBJ2-7, with D maybe TRBD1 (5 bases). CDR1 and CDR2 from the germline V gene are MNHNS and SASEGT. This CDR3 contains 15 residues. Trimming cost V 6 bases and J 6 bases, with 21 bases left between them. CDR3 sequence: CASRKGWSRVREQYF. In DNA, the CDR3 is TGTGCCAGCAGGAAGGGGTGGTCGCGAGTCCGCGAGCAGTACTTC.

This clonotype was observed a few times. The chain uses TRBV11-3 and TRBJ2-2, with 10 bases that match TRBD2. The trim removed 6 bases at V and 1 base at J, leaving 8 bases unmatched. Germline V gene data show CDR1 as SGHNT and CDR2 as YENEEA. The CDR3 is 17 amino acids. The CDR3 coding sequence is TGTGCCAGCAGTCTCGCCCGGACTAGCGGGAACACCGGGGAGCTGTTTTTT. This sequence encodes CASSLARTSGNTGELFF.

A single count supports this clonotype. CDR3 in DNA: TGTGCCAGCATTTTCTTGGGGGCTAGAGGTGAGCAGTTCTTC. It specifies CASIFLGARGEQFF. V is TRBV2 and J is TRBJ2-1; a weak D match, TRBD1 (6 bases). Germline lookup yields CDR1 SNHLY and CDR2 FYNNEI. The CDR3 sequence is 14 residues long. Trimming shortened V by 7 bases and J by 9 bases, and 19 bases separated the two germline ends.

The DNA for the CDR3 is TGCAGTGCTAGAGAGGGCGAATCTACGCAGTATTTT. It specifies CSAREGESTQYF. The chain recombines TRBV20-1 with TRBJ2-3; D remains unclear. V lost 0 bases to trimming and J lost 8 bases, with 9 bases between them. Germline V lookup: CDR1 DFQATT, CDR2 SNEGSKA (reference sequence). The CDR3 spans 12 residues.

The rearrangement joins TRBV10-3 to TRBJ1-3; a weak D match, TRBD1 (5 bases). V gave up 6 bases and J gave up 0 bases, with 12 bases separating them. Germline V gives CDR1 ENHRY, CDR2 SYGVKD. The CDR3 loop spans 15 amino acids. Here the CDR3 reads CAIRDKGSSGNTIYF. DNA for the CDR3: TGTGCCATCAGGGACAAGGGGAGCTCTGGAAACACCATATATTTT.

This sequence joins TRBV6-5 and TRBJ1-5, with D perhaps matching TRBD1 (6 bases). Germline CDR1 MNHEY, CDR2 SVGAGI. This CDR3 has 14 amino acids. The V end was cut by 6 bases, the J end by 11 bases, with 20 bases between. In DNA, the CDR3 is TGTGCCAGCAGGCCGTGGGACACAGACGAAGCCCAGCATTTT. Its translation: CASRPWDTDEAQHF.

The rearrangement uses TRBV20-1 and TRBJ2-7, with TRBD1 as a possible D gene (6 bases). The V end lost 2 bases, the J end lost 0 bases, and 11 bases lay between the germline ends. CDR3 size: 14 residues. Per the germline V gene, CDR1 is DFQATT and CDR2 is SNEGSKA (reference sequence). CDR3 nucleotide sequence: TGCAGTGCTAGATCCCCGGACAGCTCCTACGAGCAGTACTTC. As protein: CSARSPDSSYEQYF.

The gene calls are TRBV25-1 and TRBJ1-1; tentatively, D is TRBD1 (5 bases). This CDR3 has 11 amino acids. Germline-derived CDR1 and CDR2 are MGHDK and SYGVNS. V was pared by 7 bases and J by 5 bases, with 8 bases between. The CDR3 loop reads CASTGATEAFF. CDR3 nucleotide sequence: TGTGCCAGCACTGGGGCTACTGAAGCTTTCTTT.

The chain couples TRBV2 to TRBJ2-7, with D hard to call. CDR1 and CDR2 from the germline V gene are SNHLY and FYNNEI. V gave up 1 base and J gave up 4 bases, with 5 bases separating them. The CDR3 runs 12 residues. CDR3 sequence: CASSEEEYEQYF. For the CDR3, the DNA is TGTGCCAGCAGTGAAGAGGAGTACGAGCAGTACTTC.

This clonotype was observed a handful of times. The gene calls are TRBV2 and TRBJ2-6; D perhaps matches TRBD2 (5 bases). Germline loops: CDR1 SNHLY, CDR2 FYNNEI. The germline V and J ends were trimmed by 2 bases and 2 bases, with 10 bases remaining between them. CDR3 length equals 16 residues. The DNA of the CDR3 is TGTGCCAGCAGTGAATGGACTGTTACTGGGGCCAACGTCCTGACTTTC. Residues: CASSEWTVTGANVLTF.

The genes are TRBV19 and TRBJ2-2, with TRBD2 matching over 10 bases. This CDR3 has 16 amino acids. The V gene's germline CDR1 is LNHDA and CDR2 SQIVND (reference sequence). The J segment lost 3 bases and the V segment lost 9 bases, leaving 10 bases of the junction unmatched. The chain's CDR3 is CASNPLAGRDTGELFF. The CDR3 DNA follows: TGTGCCAGCAACCCACTAGCGGGACGGGACACCGGGGAGCTGTTTTTT.

This clonotype was seen a few times. The rearrangement links TRBV24-1 to TRBJ2-5; TRBD2 might be the D (6 bases). CDR3 length: 15 residues. CDR1 is KGHDR, CDR2 SFDVKD, per germline. The V end lost 3 bases, the J end lost 1 base, and 11 bases lay between the germline ends. The DNA for the CDR3 is TGTGCCACCAGTGATCGAAGGACTATCCAAGAGACCCAGTACTTC. It yields the protein CATSDRRTIQETQYF.

This clonotype was detected a few times. The chain carries TRBV24-1 and TRBJ2-7; TRBD1 matches 10 bases. V shed 3 bases and J 5 bases; nucleotides not matched to a gene: 3. The CDR3 spans 14 residues. Germline V lookup: CDR1 KGHDR, CDR2 SFDVKD. CDR3 coding DNA: TGTGCCACCAGTGATCTGACAGGGGGCAACGAGCAGTACTTC. The encoded protein is CATSDLTGGNEQYF.

Worth noting for this clonotype: A read error may be the cause here, since a much bigger clone is one base away. The V call is TRBV6-4, the J call TRBJ2-3; D perhaps matches TRBD1 (6 bases). CDR3 size: 15 residues. Deletions cut 0 bases from V and 5 bases from J, with 12 bases between. Germline-derived CDR1 and CDR2 are MRHNA and SNTAGT. CDR3 residues: CASSDSGEGGDTQYF. The DNA of the CDR3 is TGTGCCAGCAGTGACTCTGGGGAAGGGGGAGATACGCAGTATTTT.

The J gene is TRBJ2-3, the V gene TRBV19, with 8 positions matching TRBD1. The junction had 9 bases not matched to a gene; V was cut back by 4 bases and J by 3 bases. The CDR3 is 16 amino acids. Germline V CDR1 and CDR2: LNHDA, SQIVND (reference sequence). The CDR3 protein is CASSTSGTGGTDTQYF. As DNA, the CDR3 is TGTGCCAGTAGTACCTCCGGGACAGGAGGAACAGATACGCAGTATTTT.